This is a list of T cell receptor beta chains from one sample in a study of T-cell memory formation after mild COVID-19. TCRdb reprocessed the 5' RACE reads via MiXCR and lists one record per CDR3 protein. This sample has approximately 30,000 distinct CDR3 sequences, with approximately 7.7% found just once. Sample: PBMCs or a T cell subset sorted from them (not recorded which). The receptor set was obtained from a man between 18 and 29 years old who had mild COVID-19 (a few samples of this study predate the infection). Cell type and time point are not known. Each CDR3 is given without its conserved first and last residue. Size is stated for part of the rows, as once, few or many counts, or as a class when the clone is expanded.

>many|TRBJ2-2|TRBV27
ASSLSLFRGVTGELF
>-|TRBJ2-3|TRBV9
ASSAGLLGRGQTDTQY
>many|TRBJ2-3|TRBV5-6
ASSLADRFTDTQY
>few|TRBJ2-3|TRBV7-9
ASSLLYRGADTQY
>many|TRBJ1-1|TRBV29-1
SAGHPIVNTEAF
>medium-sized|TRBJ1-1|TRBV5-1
ASSLGDRGKAF
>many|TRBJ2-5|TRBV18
ASSPTGYQETQY
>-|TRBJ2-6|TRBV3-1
ASELSGANVLT
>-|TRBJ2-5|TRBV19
ASSVTRFQETQY
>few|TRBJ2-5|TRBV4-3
ASSRERVASGEGETQY
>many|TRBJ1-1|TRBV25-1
ASSDYPAGEAF
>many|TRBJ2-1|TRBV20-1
SATDREPNEQF
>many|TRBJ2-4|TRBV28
ASRPHAVPGNIQY
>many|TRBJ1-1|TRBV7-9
ASSLARVIGGAF
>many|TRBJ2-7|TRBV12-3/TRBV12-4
ASREDVAGGYEQY
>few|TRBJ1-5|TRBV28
ASSETGLNSNQPQH
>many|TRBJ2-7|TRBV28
ASSLYRREQY
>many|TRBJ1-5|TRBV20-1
SARDRVVGNQPQH
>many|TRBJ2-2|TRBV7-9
ASSPRTRELF
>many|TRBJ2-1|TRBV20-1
SAPRTGTFYNEQF
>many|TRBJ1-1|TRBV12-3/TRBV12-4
ASSFRENTEAF
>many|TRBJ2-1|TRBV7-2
ASSPTVTGGAYNEQF
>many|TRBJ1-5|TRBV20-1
SASQGAEQPQH
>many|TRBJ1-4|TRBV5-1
ASSWGPGDEKLF
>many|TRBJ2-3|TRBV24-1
ATSDRWVGDTQY
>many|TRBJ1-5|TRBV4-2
ASSPNYRGSNQPQH
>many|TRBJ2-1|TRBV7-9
ASSFTGGDEQF
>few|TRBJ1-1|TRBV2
ASEGIPNTEAF
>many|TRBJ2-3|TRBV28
ASSWEYTQY
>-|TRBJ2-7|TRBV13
ASSWYRGRGLSEQY
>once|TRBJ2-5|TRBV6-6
ASSSSGDRRETQY
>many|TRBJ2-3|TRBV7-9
ASSGGPTDTQY
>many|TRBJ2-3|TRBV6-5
ASSPMTLISTDTQY
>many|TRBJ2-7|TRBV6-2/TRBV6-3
ASRFSDRYEQY
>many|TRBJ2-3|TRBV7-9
ASSPGPNTQY
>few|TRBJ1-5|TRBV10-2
ASSESPGNSNQPQH
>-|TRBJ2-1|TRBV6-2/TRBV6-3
ASNGLGSNEQF
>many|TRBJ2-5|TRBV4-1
ASSQLGETQY
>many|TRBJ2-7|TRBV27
ASRGPSYEQY
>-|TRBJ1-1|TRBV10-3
AINSLGTVRTEAF
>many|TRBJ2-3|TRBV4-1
ASSQVNLVSTDTQY
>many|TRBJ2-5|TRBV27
ASSSLSLWTEKETQY
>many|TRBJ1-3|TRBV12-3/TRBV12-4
ASREGLWSSGNTIY
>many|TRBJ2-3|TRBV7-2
ASSLAGSDTQY
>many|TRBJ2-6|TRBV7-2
ASSSGLHLGANVLT
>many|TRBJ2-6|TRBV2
AGTSFSGANVLT
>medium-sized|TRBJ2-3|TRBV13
ASSFSSTDTQY
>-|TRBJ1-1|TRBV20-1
SATAGQNTEAF
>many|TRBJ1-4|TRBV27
ASSPRTNEKLF
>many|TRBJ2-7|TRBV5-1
ASSYSSGGAFYEQY
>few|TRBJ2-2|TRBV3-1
ASRVLSNTGELF
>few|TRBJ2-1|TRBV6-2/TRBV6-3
ASSLGASGGASGSYNEQF
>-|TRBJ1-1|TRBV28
ASSFSRGEAF
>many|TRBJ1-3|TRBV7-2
ASSLVDRGNTIY
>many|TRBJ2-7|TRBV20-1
SARVLARTYEQY